The TCR beta chain described here comes from a study of PD-1 blockade in mismatch repair-deficient tumors. The overall study: Patients had over ten mismatch repair-deficient cancer types and were previously treated and progressing. Regarding the study as a whole: Tumor-resident clones, often undetectable pretreatment in blood, expanded then contracted after pembrolizumab.

V was pared by 3 bases and J by 4 bases, with 10 bases of the junction left unmatched. This CDR3 is 16 amino acids long. Germline loops: CDR1 SGDLS, CDR2 YYNGEE. As to this clone: Its antigen is still unknown.

PCR or immunohistochemistry showed mismatch repair deficiency in every enrolled patient. A few pembrolizumab responders had their TCRs sequenced. Only in-frame clones appear in the TCRdb table, and some are missing; sequencing was by immunoSEQ multiplex PCR. Of 80,000 to 130,000 clones in the sample, 82% were seen once. The rearrangement joins TRBV9 to TRBJ2-3, with TRBD1 matching 8 bases. Specimen: peripheral blood, collected about 33 weeks after starting pembrolizumab. The source is an adult with mismatch repair-deficient cancer. As DNA, the CDR3 is TGTGCCAGCAGCGCCGGACAGGGTGGGGTCGCAGATACGCAGTATTTT. This gives the protein CASSAGQGGVADTQYF.